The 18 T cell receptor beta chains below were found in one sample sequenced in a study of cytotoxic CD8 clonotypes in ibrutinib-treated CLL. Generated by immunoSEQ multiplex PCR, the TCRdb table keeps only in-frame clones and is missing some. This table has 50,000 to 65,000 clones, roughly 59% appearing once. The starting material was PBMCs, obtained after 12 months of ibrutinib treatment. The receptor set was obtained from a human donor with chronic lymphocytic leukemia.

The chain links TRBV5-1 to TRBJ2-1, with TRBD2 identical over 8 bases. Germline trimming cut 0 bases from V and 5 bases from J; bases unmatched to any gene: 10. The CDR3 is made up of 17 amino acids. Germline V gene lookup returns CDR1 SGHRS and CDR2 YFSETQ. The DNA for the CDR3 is TGCGCCAGCAGCTTGGATTCGGAAGCGGGGGTCCACAATGAGCAGTTCTTC. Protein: CASSLDSEAGVHNEQFF.

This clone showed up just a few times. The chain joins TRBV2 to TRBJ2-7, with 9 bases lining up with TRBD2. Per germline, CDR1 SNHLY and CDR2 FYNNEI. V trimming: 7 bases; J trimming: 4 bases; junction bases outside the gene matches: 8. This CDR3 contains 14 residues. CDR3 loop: CASKLAGVQYEQYF. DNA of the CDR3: TGTGCCAGCAAGTTAGCGGGAGTTCAGTACGAGCAGTACTTC. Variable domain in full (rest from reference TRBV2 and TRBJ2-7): EPEVTQTPSHQVTQMGQEVILRCVPISNHLYFYWYRQILGQKVEFLVSFYNNEISEKSEIFDDQFSVERPDGSNFTLKIRSTKLEDSAMYFCASKLAGVQYEQYFGPGTRLTVT.

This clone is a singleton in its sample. In DNA form, the CDR3 reads TGTGCCAGCAGTTTATCGATGGGAGGGAGCTCCTACGAGCAGTACTTC. Translated, it gives CASSLSMGGSSYEQYF. This sequence joins TRBV27 and TRBJ2-7, with 7 bases that match TRBD2. CDR3 length: 16 amino acids. Germline CDR1 and CDR2: MNHEY and SMNVEV (reference sequence). J lost 0 bases, V lost 0 bases, and 5 bases had no gene match.

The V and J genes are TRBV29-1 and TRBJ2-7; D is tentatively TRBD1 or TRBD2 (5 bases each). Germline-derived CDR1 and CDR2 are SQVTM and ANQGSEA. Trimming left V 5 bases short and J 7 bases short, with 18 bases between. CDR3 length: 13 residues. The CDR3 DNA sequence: TGCAGCGTTAGAATTCTGGGGACGGGGGAGCAGTACGTC. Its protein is CSVRILGTGEQYV.

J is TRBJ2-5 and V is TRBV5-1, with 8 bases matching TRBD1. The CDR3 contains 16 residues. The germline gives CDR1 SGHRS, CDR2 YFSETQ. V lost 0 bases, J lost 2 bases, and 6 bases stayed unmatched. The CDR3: CASSLVAGGRQETQYF. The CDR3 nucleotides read TGCGCCAGCAGCTTGGTTGCAGGGGGCCGGCAAGAGACCCAGTACTTC.

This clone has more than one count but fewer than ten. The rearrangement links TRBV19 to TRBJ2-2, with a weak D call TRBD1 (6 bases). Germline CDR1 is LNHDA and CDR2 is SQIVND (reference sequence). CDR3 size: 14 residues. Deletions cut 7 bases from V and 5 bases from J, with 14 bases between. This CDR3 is CASITGHLTGELFF. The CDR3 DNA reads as TGTGCCAGTATTACGGGACACCTAACCGGGGAGCTGTTTTTT.

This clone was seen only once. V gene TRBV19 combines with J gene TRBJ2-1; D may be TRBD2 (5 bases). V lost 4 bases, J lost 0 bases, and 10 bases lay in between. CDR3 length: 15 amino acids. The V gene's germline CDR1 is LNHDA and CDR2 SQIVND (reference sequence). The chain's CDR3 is CASSTSLSSYNEQFF. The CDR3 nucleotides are TGTGCCAGTAGTACTAGCTTAAGCTCCTACAATGAGCAGTTCTTC.

CDR3 loop: CASSLSTGVIASNTGELFF. CDR3 sequence (DNA): TGTGCCAGCAGCTTGTCCACGGGTGTGATAGCGTCGAACACCGGGGAGCTGTTTTTT. The gene calls are TRBV7-2 and TRBJ2-2, with a weak D call TRBD2 (5 bases). This CDR3 has 19 amino acids. Germline V gene sequence: CDR1 SGHTA, CDR2 FQGNSA. Trimming left V 3 bases short and J 0 bases short, with 20 bases between.

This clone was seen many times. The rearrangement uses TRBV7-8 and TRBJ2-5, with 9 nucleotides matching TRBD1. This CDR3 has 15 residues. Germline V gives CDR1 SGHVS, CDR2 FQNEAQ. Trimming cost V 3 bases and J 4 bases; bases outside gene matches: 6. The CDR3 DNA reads TGTGCCAGCAGCTTCACAGGGGGCTACGGAGAGACCCAGTACTTC. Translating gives CASSFTGGYGETQYF.

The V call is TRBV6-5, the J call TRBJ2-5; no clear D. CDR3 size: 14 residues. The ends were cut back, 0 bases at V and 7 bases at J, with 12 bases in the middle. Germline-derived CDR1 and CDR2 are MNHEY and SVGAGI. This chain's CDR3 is CASSYSNGRTTQYF. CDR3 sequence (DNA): TGTGCCAGCAGTTACTCGAACGGTCGGACGACCCAGTACTTC.

The CDR3 DNA follows: TGTGCCAGCAAGCGGAGAGCTAGCACAGATACGCAGTATTTT. Translation gives CASKRRASTDTQYF. The chain is built from TRBV2 and TRBJ2-3; perhaps TRBD2 as D (5 bases). Germline loops: CDR1 SNHLY, CDR2 FYNNEI. This CDR3 region has 14 residues. Trimming shortened V by 7 bases and J by 0 bases, and 11 bases separated the two germline ends. The complete variable domain, with remaining parts taken from reference TRBV2 and TRBJ2-3, reads EPEVTQTPSHQVTQMGQEVILRCVPISNHLYFYWYRQILGQKVEFLVSFYNNEISEKSEIFDDQFSVERPDGSNFTLKIRSTKLEDSAMYFCASKRRASTDTQYFGPGTRLTVL.

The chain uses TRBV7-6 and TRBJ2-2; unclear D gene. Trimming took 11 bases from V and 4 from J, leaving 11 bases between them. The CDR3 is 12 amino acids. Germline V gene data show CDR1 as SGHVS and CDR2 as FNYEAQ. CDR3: CAAVGRTGELFF. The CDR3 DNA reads TGTGCCGCCGTGGGCCGCACCGGGGAGCTGTTTTTT.

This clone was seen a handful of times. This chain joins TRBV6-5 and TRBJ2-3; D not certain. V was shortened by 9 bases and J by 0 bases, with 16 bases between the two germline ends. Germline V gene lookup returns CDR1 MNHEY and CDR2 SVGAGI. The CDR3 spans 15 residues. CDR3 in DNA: TGTGCCAGTAGAAAGACATTTTCTAGCACAGATACGCAGTATTTT. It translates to CASRKTFSSTDTQYF.

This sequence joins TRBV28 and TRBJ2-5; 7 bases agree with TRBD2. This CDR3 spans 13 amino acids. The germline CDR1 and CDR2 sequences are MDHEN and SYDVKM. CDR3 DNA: TGTACCTCACGGAGCGGGGCTGGGGAGACCCAGTACTTC. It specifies CTSRSGAGETQYF.

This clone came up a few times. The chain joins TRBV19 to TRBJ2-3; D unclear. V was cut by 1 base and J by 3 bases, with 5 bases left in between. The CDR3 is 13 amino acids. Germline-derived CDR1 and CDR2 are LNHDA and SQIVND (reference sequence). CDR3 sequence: CASSIGSTDTQYF. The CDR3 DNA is TGTGCCAGTAGTATAGGATCGACAGATACGCAGTATTTT. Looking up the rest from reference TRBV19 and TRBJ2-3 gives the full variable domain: DGGITQSPKYLFRKEGQNVTLSCEQNLNHDAMYWYRQDPGQGLRLIYYSQIVNDFQKGDIAEGYSVSREKKESFPLTVTSAQKNPTAFYLCASSIGSTDTQYFGPGTRLTVL.

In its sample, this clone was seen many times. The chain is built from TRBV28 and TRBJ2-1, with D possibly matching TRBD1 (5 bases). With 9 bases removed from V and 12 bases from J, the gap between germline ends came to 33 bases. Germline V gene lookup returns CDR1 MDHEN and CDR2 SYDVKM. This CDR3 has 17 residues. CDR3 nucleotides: TGTGCCAGTCCTCCTACAGGAATCTACAGGATTTCATCGCCGCAGTTCTTC. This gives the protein CASPPTGIYRISSPQFF. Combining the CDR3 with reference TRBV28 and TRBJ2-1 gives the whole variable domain DVKVTQSSRYLVKRTGEKVFLECVQDMDHENMFWYRQDPGLGLRLIYFSYDVKMKEKGDIPEGYSVSREKKERFSLILESASTNQTSMYLCASPPTGIYRISSPQFFGPGTRLTVL.

The CDR3: CASSSRILYNEQFF. The CDR3 DNA follows: TGTGCCAGTAGTAGTAGAATCCTCTACAATGAGCAGTTCTTC. The V and J genes are TRBV19 and TRBJ2-1, with D uncertain. CDR1 is LNHDA and CDR2 is SQIVND in the germline V gene (reference sequence). V shed 4 bases and J shed 3 bases, with 10 bases lying between them. The CDR3 has 14 amino acids.

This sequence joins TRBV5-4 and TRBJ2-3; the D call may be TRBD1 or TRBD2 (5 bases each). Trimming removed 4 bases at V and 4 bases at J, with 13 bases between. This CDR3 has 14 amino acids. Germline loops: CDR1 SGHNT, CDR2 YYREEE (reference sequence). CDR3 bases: TGTGCCAGCAGCCCCGGGGCCATCGCAGATACGCAGTATTTT. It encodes CASSPGAIADTQYF.